This passage covers 14 T cell receptor beta chains from one sample sequenced in a study of long-term antiretroviral therapy in people with HIV. Assay version v3.0 of immunoSEQ was used, and it was run at survey level. Clones were read by immunoSEQ multiplex PCR, and TCRdb kept only the in-frame ones, dropping some. The table has 20,000 to 25,000 clones, 70% to 90% seen once. Sequenced here: unsorted PBMCs, sampled 0.6 years after starting antiretroviral therapy. These receptor sequences come from a man between 60 and 75 years old with HIV.

The rearrangement uses TRBV4-1 and TRBJ2-5, with 10 bases identical to TRBD2. CDR1 and CDR2 from the germline V gene are MGHRA and YSYEKL. The CDR3 is 16 residues long. J gave up 3 bases and V 4 bases, and 8 bases lay outside the gene matches. Here the CDR3 DNA reads TGCGCCAGCAGCCGAATAGCGGGGGGCCGGGAAGAGACCCAGTACTTC. Translated, it gives CASSRIAGGREETQYF.

The V call is TRBV5-5, the J call TRBJ2-3; D is perhaps TRBD2 (6 bases). CDR3 length equals 16 residues. Trimming took off 4 bases at V and 4 bases at J, with 19 bases between the two ends. The germline V gene encodes CDR1 SGHKS and CDR2 YYEKEE (reference sequence). The CDR3 sequence is CASSPRLGTFADTQYF. CDR3 sequence (DNA): TGTGCCAGCAGCCCCCGGTTGGGGACTTTCGCAGATACGCAGTATTTT.

The genes are TRBV2 and TRBJ1-2, with 7 bases aligning to TRBD1. Losses at the gene ends were 2 bases for V and 0 bases for J; bases not matched to a gene: 9. This CDR3 has 17 residues. Germline CDR1 is SNHLY and CDR2 is FYNNEI. CDR3 sequence reads: CASSESTRDRANYGYTF. The CDR3 DNA reads as TGTGCCAGCAGTGAATCAACCCGTGACAGGGCTAACTATGGCTACACCTTC. Using reference TRBV2 and TRBJ1-2 for the parts outside the CDR3, the full variable domain is EPEVTQTPSHQVTQMGQEVILRCVPISNHLYFYWYRQILGQKVEFLVSFYNNEISEKSEIFDDQFSVERPDGSNFTLKIRSTKLEDSAMYFCASSESTRDRANYGYTFGSGTRLTVV.

Of note for this clone: Other DNA sequences in this specimen translate into the identical CDR3. Here the CDR3 DNA reads TGCAGTGCGCGACTGAACACTGAAGCTTTCTTT. It translates to CSARLNTEAFF. V and J are TRBV20-1 and TRBJ1-1, with unresolved D. The length of the CDR3 is 11 residues. Per germline, CDR1 DFQATT and CDR2 SNEGSKA (reference sequence). Trimming took off 6 bases at V and 0 bases at J, with 5 bases between the two ends.

The gene calls are TRBV6-6 and TRBJ2-2; D remains unclear. The CDR3 totals 12 residues. V was pared by 1 base and J by 6 bases, with 3 bases between. Germline values: CDR1 MNHNY, CDR2 SVGAGI (reference sequence). The CDR3: CASSYWAGELFF. The CDR3 DNA is TGTGCCAGCAGTTACTGGGCCGGGGAGCTGTTTTTT.

This chain links TRBV6-5 with TRBJ2-7; D is perhaps TRBD2 (6 bases). Germline loops: CDR1 MNHEY, CDR2 SVGAGI. CDR3 length: 13 amino acids. V was clipped by 4 bases and J by 4 bases, with 11 bases between them. The CDR3 loop reads CASSLRREYEQYF. The CDR3 bases are TGTGCCAGCAGTTTACGGAGGGAGTACGAGCAGTACTTC.

The chain has TRBV7-2 and TRBJ2-7; D is ambiguous. The CDR3 length is 14 residues. Germline V CDR1 and CDR2: SGHTA, FQGNSA. With 2 bases removed from V and 0 bases from J, the gap between germline ends came to 8 bases. The CDR3 DNA is TGTGCCAGCAGCTTATATTGGTACTCCTACGAGCAGTACTTC. Its translation: CASSLYWYSYEQYF.

J is TRBJ2-7 and V is TRBV19; weak D call: TRBD2 (6 bases). From germline, CDR1 is LNHDA and CDR2 SQIVND (reference sequence). Trimming stripped 4 bases from V and 3 bases from J, with 13 bases between. The CDR3 has 14 amino acids. This CDR3 reads CASSTRGVSYEQYF. Here the CDR3 DNA reads TGTGCCAGTAGTACCCGCGGGGTGAGCTACGAGCAGTACTTC.

V usage is TRBV19 and J usage is TRBJ2-7; D tentatively fits TRBD1 or TRBD2 (6 bases each). Germline values: CDR1 LNHDA, CDR2 SQIVND (reference sequence). The V end was cut by 5 bases, the J end by 2 bases, with 16 bases between. This CDR3 comprises 15 residues. CDR3 DNA sequence: TGTGCCAGTAGTGCCCCCGGGGGCGTCCCCTACGAGCAGTACTTC. Amino acid sequence: CASSAPGGVPYEQYF.

This clone appeared a single time. This chain joins TRBV6-5 and TRBJ1-2; D is perhaps TRBD1 (5 bases). The CDR3 has 13 residues. The V end lost 6 bases, the J end lost 4 bases, and 12 bases lay between the germline ends. Germline CDR1 and CDR2: MNHEY and SVGAGI. CDR3 coding DNA: TGTGCCAGCAGCCCCCCAGGGTTCTATGGCTACACCTTC. Its translation is CASSPPGFYGYTF.

The J gene is TRBJ2-1, the V gene TRBV6-5; 10 nucleotides line up with TRBD2. CDR1 and CDR2 (germline): MNHEY, SVGAGI. The CDR3 totals 15 residues. V trimming: 7 bases; J trimming: 7 bases; junction bases outside the gene matches: 10. The CDR3 reads CASTLSGAGGNEQFF. CDR3 nucleotide sequence: TGTGCCAGCACTTTATCCGGAGCGGGAGGGAATGAGCAGTTCTTC.

The rearrangement joins TRBV9 to TRBJ1-1; D is unresolved. The CDR3 extends over 14 amino acids. The germline V gene encodes CDR1 SGDLS and CDR2 YYNGEE. Trimming took 0 bases from V and 5 from J, leaving 11 bases between them. The CDR3 coding sequence is TGTGCCAGCAGCGTAGTCCCCACGGAGACTGAAGCTTTCTTT. Protein: CASSVVPTETEAFF. Full variable domain (rest looked up from reference TRBV9 and TRBJ1-1): DSGVTQTPKHLITATGQRVTLRCSPRSGDLSVYWYQQSLDQGLQFLIQYYNGEERAKGNILERFSAQQFPDLHSELNLSSLELGDSALYFCASSVVPTETEAFFGQGTRLTVV.

The V call is TRBV19, the J call TRBJ2-1, with D possibly matching TRBD2 (5 bases). This CDR3 contains 15 residues. Germline lookup yields CDR1 LNHDA and CDR2 SQIVND (reference sequence). The ends were cut back, 3 bases at V and 4 bases at J, with 13 bases in the middle. CDR3 nucleotides: TGTGCCAGTAGTATCTCTCGTGAGGGATACAATGAGCAGTTCTTC. Amino acids: CASSISREGYNEQFF.

J is TRBJ2-1 and V is TRBV9; tentatively, D is TRBD2 (5 bases). Germline CDR1 reads SGDLS; CDR2 reads YYNGEE. Trimming cost V 0 bases and J 0 bases, with 16 bases left between them. This CDR3 contains 18 residues. In DNA, the CDR3 is TGTGCCAGCAGCGTAGTTCCCCTAGCCTCGAGCTCCTACAATGAGCAGTTCTTC. Translated: CASSVVPLASSSYNEQFF.